The rows below give T cell receptor beta chains drawn from one sample of a study of blood T cells in healthy people across ages. Each CDR3 protein is one row after TCRdb ran MiXCR on the 5' RACE reads. The sample contains about 930,000 distinct CDR3 sequences, 25% to 35% of which appear only once. These records were also assigned to another study, of T cells of mothers and their children.

The specimen was blood. The receptors here all came from a woman between 35 and 50 years old in good health. CDR3s include the opening cysteine and the closing phenylalanine or tryptophan. Each record gives: clone size, J gene, D gene, V gene, CDR3 protein, CDR3 DNA. A D gene is named only where the DNA matches it firmly. Clone size, where shown, is once, few, many, or a class for clones that have expanded.

. | TRBJ1-2 | . | TRBV12-3/TRBV12-4 | CASSPIGGAISYGYTF | TGTGCCAGCAGCCCCATCGGGGGCGCGATTAGCTATGGCTACACCTTC
few | TRBJ2-3 | TRBD1 | TRBV2 | CASTDRETDTQYF | TGTGCCAGCACGGACAGGGAAACAGATACGCAGTATTTT
many | TRBJ2-3 | TRBD2 | TRBV29-1 | CSLSTSGGPDTQYF | TGCAGTCTTTCAACTAGCGGGGGGCCAGATACGCAGTATTTT
many | TRBJ2-7 | . | TRBV29-1 | CSVVFGQGPSYEQYF | TGCAGCGTTGTCTTTGGGCAGGGGCCCTCCTACGAGCAGTACTTC
many | TRBJ2-5 | . | TRBV25-1 | CASSKGLGTQQETQYF | TGTGCCAGCAGTAAAGGGTTGGGGACCCAGCAAGAGACCCAGTACTTC
. | TRBJ1-5 | . | TRBV5-6 | CAGSFQGLNQPQHF | TGTGCCGGCAGCTTCCAGGGCTTAAATCAGCCCCAGCATTTT
few | TRBJ1-5 | . | TRBV5-1 | CASSLTGDRSNQPQHF | TGCGCCAGCAGCTTAACCGGGGACCGTAGCAATCAGCCCCAGCATTTT
. | TRBJ1-2 | . | TRBV6-2/TRBV6-3 | CASSYARNPANYGYTF | TGTGCCAGCAGTTACGCCAGGAACCCAGCTAACTATGGCTACACCTTC
. | TRBJ2-2 | . | TRBV5-1 | CASSSSTGAYTGELFF | TGCGCCAGCAGCTCCTCTACGGGAGCATACACCGGGGAGCTGTTTTTT
few | TRBJ2-3 | TRBD2 | TRBV10-3 | CAIRSGGGGRADTQYF | TGTGCCATCAGGTCGGGCGGGGGGGGCCGCGCAGATACGCAGTATTTT
. | TRBJ2-7 | . | TRBV7-3 | CASSATGTAGQYF | TGTGCCAGCAGCGCCACCGGGACAGCGGGACAGTACTTC
. | TRBJ1-2 | TRBD1 | TRBV29-1 | CSGSLRGRGNYGYTF | TGCAGCGGCAGTCTGAGGGGCAGGGGGAACTATGGCTACACCTTC
. | TRBJ2-1 | TRBD2 | TRBV28 | CASSLGRPSGAEQFF | TGTGCCAGCAGTTTGGGAAGGCCTAGCGGGGCCGAGCAGTTCTTC
many | TRBJ2-7 | TRBD2 | TRBV15 | CATSSPQAGGAYEQYF | TGTGCCACCAGCAGTCCCCAAGCGGGGGGCGCCTACGAGCAGTACTTC
. | TRBJ2-1 | TRBD2 | TRBV4-2 | CASSPQEVTSGGNEQFF | TGTGCCAGCAGCCCTCAGGAGGTGACTAGCGGTGGCAATGAGCAGTTCTTC
once | TRBJ2-7 | TRBD1 | TRBV7-9 | CASSAGTGGHEQYF | TGTGCCAGCAGCGCCGGGACAGGGGGCCACGAGCAGTACTTC
many | TRBJ2-4 | . | TRBV7-2 | CASSSPGVNIQYF | TGTGCCAGCAGCTCCCCAGGGGTGAACATTCAGTACTTC
. | TRBJ2-5 | TRBD1 | TRBV7-2 | CATTGGWQETQYF | TGCGCCACGACAGGGGGCTGGCAAGAGACCCAGTACTTC
. | TRBJ1-5 | TRBD1 | TRBV7-2 | CASSTRRGSGTGNQPQHF | TGTGCCAGCAGCACGAGAAGGGGCTCCGGGACAGGGAACCAGCCCCAGCATTTT
. | TRBJ2-7 | TRBD1 | TRBV5-1 | CASSPWDRGLYEQYF | TGCGCCAGCAGCCCATGGGACAGGGGACTCTACGAGCAGTACTTC
many | TRBJ2-1 | . | TRBV6-5 | CASTSESGSYEQFF | TGTGCCAGCACCTCCGAATCCGGGTCGTATGAGCAGTTCTTC
. | TRBJ2-1 | TRBD2 | TRBV4-2 | CASSQDLRLAGNEQFF | TGTGCCAGCAGCCAAGATCTAAGGCTAGCGGGCAATGAGCAGTTCTTC